What follows describes a single TCR beta chain. Its antigen is currently unknown. Germline V CDR1 and CDR2: MDHEN, SYDVKM. V shed 4 bases and J 8 bases; nucleotides not matched to a gene: 11. CDR3 length: 15 residues. The sample originates from a study of beta chain features in type 1 diabetes. Broader study findings: Among patients, naive, central memory and Treg TCRB repertoires appeared more similar than among healthy donors.

Every isolated RNA sample was fully reverse transcribed, so sequencing captured expressed TCRB transcripts. Sequenced by immunoSEQ multiplex PCR; TCRdb stores in-frame clones only, minus some. The table has about 360,000 clones, over 10% seen once. The chain joins TRBV28 to TRBJ1-2; TRBD1 agrees at 9 bases. The sample taken for sequencing was naive CD4+ T cells from blood. The sequence derives from a man aged 18 to 35 in good health. CDR3 residues: CASSSGQGRYLGYTF. CDR3 sequence (DNA): TGTGCCAGCAGTTCGGGACAGGGCCGTTACCTCGGCTACACCTTC.